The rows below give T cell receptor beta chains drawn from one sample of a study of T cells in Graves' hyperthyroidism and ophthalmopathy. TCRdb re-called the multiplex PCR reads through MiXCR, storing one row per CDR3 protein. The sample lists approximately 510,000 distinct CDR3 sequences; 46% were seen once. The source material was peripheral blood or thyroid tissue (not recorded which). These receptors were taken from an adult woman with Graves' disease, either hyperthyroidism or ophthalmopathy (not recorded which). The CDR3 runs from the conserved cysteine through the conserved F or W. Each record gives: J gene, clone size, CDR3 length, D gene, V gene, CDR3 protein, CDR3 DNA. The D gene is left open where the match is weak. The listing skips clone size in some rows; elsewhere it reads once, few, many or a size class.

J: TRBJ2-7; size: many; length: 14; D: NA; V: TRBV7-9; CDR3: CASSSADGPYEQYF; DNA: TGTGCCAGCAGCTCAGCGGACGGGCCTTACGAGCAGTACTTC
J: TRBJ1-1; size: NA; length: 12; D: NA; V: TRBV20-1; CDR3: CSAGESYTEAFF; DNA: TGCAGTGCTGGAGAGAGTTACACTGAAGCTTTCTTT
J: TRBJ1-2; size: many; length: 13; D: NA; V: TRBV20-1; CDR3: CSAVYRDTYGYTF; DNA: TGCAGTGCTGTCTACCGGGACACCTATGGCTACACCTTC
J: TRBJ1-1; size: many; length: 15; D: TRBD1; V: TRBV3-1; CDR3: CASSPLTGLNTEAFF; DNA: TGTGCCAGCAGCCCCCTGACAGGGCTGAACACTGAAGCTTTCTTT
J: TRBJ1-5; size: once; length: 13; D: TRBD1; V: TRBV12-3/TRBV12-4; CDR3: CASTEDRGQPQHF; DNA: TGTGCCAGCACCGAGGACAGGGGTCAGCCCCAGCATTTT
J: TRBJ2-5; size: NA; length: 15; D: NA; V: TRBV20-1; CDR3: CSARRGMGERETQYF; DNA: TGCAGTGCTAGGAGGGGGATGGGGGAGCGAGAGACCCAGTACTTC
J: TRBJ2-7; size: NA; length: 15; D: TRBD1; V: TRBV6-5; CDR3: CASSYSGTARDEQYF; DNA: TGTGCCAGCAGTTACTCGGGGACAGCCCGGGACGAGCAGTACTTC
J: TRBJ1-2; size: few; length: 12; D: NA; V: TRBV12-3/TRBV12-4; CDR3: CASSFLNYGYTF; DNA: TGTGCCAGCAGTTTCCTTAACTATGGCTACACCTTC
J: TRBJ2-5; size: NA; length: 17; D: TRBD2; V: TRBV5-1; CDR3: CASSFDRGTSGPQVQYF; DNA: TGCGCCAGCAGCTTCGACAGAGGGACTAGCGGGCCCCAGGTCCAGTACTTC
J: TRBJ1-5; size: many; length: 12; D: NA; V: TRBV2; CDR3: CASRYSNQPQHF; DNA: TGTGCCAGCAGGTACAGCAATCAGCCCCAGCATTTT
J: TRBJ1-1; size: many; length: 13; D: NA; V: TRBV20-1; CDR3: CSARVAGEAEAFF; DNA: TGCAGTGCTAGGGTCGCAGGGGAAGCTGAAGCTTTCTTT
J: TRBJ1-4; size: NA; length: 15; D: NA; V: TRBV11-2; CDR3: CASSPAPRDNEKLFF; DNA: TGTGCCAGCAGCCCCGCCCCCCGAGATAATGAAAAACTGTTTTTT
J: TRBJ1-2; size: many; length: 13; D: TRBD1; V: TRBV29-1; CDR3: CSVVPRTGLSGTF; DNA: TGCAGCGTTGTACCCAGGACAGGTTTATCGGGCACCTTC